A selection of T cell receptor beta chains follows, all from one sample in a study of T cell repertoires in cytomegalovirus infection. TCRdb processed the reads anew with MiXCR; each CDR3 protein has one entry. The profile shows about 360,000 distinct CDR3 sequences, 15% to 20% of them singletons. Sequencing was performed on PBMCs. These receptors originate from a human donor in good health (CMV status not recorded). Some clones in this sample may be carry-over from other donors' samples. CDR3s include the opening cysteine and the closing phenylalanine or tryptophan. The D gene is left open where the match is weak. The listing skips clone size in some rows; elsewhere it reads once, few, many or a size class.

>TRBJ2-7|many|-|TRBV7-2
CASSLGRRQYF
TGTGCCAGCAGCTTAGGACGGAGGCAGTACTTC
>TRBJ1-2|-|-|TRBV20-1
CSASDQGVYGYTF
TGCAGTGCTAGTGACCAAGGAGTCTATGGCTACACCTTC
>TRBJ2-7|many|-|TRBV15
CATSRGPYEQYF
TGTGCCACCAGCAGGGGACCCTACGAGCAGTACTTC
>TRBJ2-1|-|-|TRBV7-9
CASSLWTDYSYNEQFF
TGTGCCAGCAGCTTATGGACAGACTACTCCTACAATGAGCAGTTCTTC
>TRBJ1-1|-|-|TRBV14
CASSPRGRPNTEAFF
TGTGCCAGCAGCCCAAGGGGGAGGCCGAACACTGAAGCTTTCTTT
>TRBJ2-7|few|-|TRBV7-6
CASSPPGVYEQYF
TGTGCCAGCAGCCCCCCTGGGGTATACGAGCAGTACTTC
>TRBJ1-2|-|-|TRBV20-1
CSARDLVRLKGYGYTF
TGCAGTGCTAGAGATCTAGTAAGACTTAAGGGATATGGCTACACCTTC
>TRBJ2-5|few|TRBD2|TRBV5-4
CASSSNTGLIQETQYF
TGTGCCAGCAGCTCGAACACGGGACTAATACAAGAGACCCAGTACTTC
>TRBJ2-7|-|-|TRBV24-1
CATSDFGRNGYQQYF
TGTGCCACCAGTGATTTCGGCAGGAACGGGTACCAGCAGTACTTC
>TRBJ1-5|-|TRBD1|TRBV10-3
CATTDRAESNQPQHF
TGTGCCACTACCGACAGGGCGGAAAGCAATCAGCCCCAGCATTTT
>TRBJ2-1|-|-|TRBV14
CASSQEVGNEQFF
TGTGCCAGCAGCCAAGAAGTTGGGAATGAGCAGTTCTTC
>TRBJ1-1|few|TRBD1|TRBV28
CASITGDTEAFF
TGTGCCAGCATTACAGGGGACACTGAAGCTTTCTTT
>TRBJ2-1|-|-|TRBV29-1
CSVELGLVEQFF
TGCAGCGTTGAATTGGGACTGGTTGAGCAGTTCTTC
>TRBJ1-6|many|TRBD1|TRBV7-8
CASSLVKGASPLHF
TGTGCCAGCAGCTTAGTTAAGGGGGCCTCACCCCTCCACTTT
>TRBJ2-7|-|-|TRBV10-3
CAITEGVLEQYF
TGTGCCATCACTGAAGGGGTCCTCGAGCAGTACTTC
>TRBJ2-3|few|TRBD2|TRBV5-1
CASSPQGRGGTDTQYF
TGCGCCAGCAGCCCCCAGGGTCGGGGGGGCACAGATACGCAGTATTTT
>TRBJ1-1|many|TRBD1|TRBV12-3/TRBV12-4
CASSPIQGAGVEAFF
TGTGCCAGCAGTCCGATCCAGGGGGCCGGGGTGGAAGCTTTCTTT
>TRBJ2-7|-|-|TRBV6-5
CASSQGTLLGEQYF
TGTGCCAGCAGCCAAGGGACCTTATTGGGCGAGCAGTACTTC
>TRBJ1-2|-|-|TRBV4-1
CASSQWVHARGYTF
TGCGCCAGCAGCCAATGGGTTCACGCACGGGGCTACACCTTC
>TRBJ1-5|many|TRBD1|TRBV20-1
CSARGGQGHQPQHF
TGCAGTGCTAGAGGTGGACAGGGGCATCAGCCCCAGCATTTT
>TRBJ2-5|few|-|TRBV7-9
CASRSDQETQYF
TGTGCCAGCAGGAGTGACCAAGAGACCCAGTACTTC
>TRBJ1-1|few|-|TRBV6-5
CASSQIGGGRNTEAFF
TGTGCCAGCAGCCAGATAGGCGGGGGAAGGAACACTGAAGCTTTCTTT
>TRBJ2-3|many|-|TRBV28
CASGGLRTDTQYF
TGTGCCAGCGGGGGCCTTAGGACAGATACGCAGTATTTT
>TRBJ2-1|many|-|TRBV7-6
CAGTEGNEQFF
TGTGCCGGAACAGAGGGCAATGAGCAGTTCTTC
>TRBJ1-2|-|-|TRBV6-5
CASSLNQGMGYTF
TGTGCCAGCAGCCTGAACCAGGGTATGGGCTACACCTTC
>TRBJ2-3|few|-|TRBV20-1
CSAREISGSTDTQYF
TGCAGTGCTAGAGAAATCAGCGGGAGCACAGATACGCAGTATTTT
>TRBJ2-1|-|TRBD2|TRBV10-2
CASRGLDLGGVGDEQFF
TGCGCCAGCAGGGGATTGGACCTGGGGGGGGTGGGGGATGAGCAGTTCTTC
>TRBJ2-1|-|-|TRBV2
CASSELRLVNEQFF
TGTGCCAGCAGTGAATTGCGGCTAGTCAATGAGCAGTTCTTC
>TRBJ2-3|-|-|TRBV7-6
CASSNRDTQYF
TGTGCCAGCAGTAACCGTGATACGCAGTATTTT
>TRBJ2-7|-|-|TRBV14
CASSGAGEQYF
TGTGCCAGCAGCGGCGCGGGCGAGCAGTACTTC
>TRBJ2-1|-|-|TRBV7-9
CASSLGGPTNEQFF
TGTGCCAGCAGCTTGGGGGGCCCGACAAATGAGCAGTTCTTC
>TRBJ2-3|few|TRBD2|TRBV7-2
CASSSSGREVQYF
TGTGCCAGCAGCTCTAGCGGGAGGGAGGTGCAGTATTTT
>TRBJ1-2|-|-|TRBV18
CASSPPGSYGYTF
TGTGCCAGCTCACCACCCGGCAGCTATGGCTACACCTTC
>TRBJ2-7|many|-|TRBV7-6
CASSLVQPPVYEQYF
TGTGCCAGCAGCTTAGTCCAACCGCCCGTCTACGAGCAGTACTTC
>TRBJ1-5|-|-|TRBV19
CATGTPYSNQPQHF
TGTGCCACTGGGACACCTTATAGCAATCAGCCCCAGCATTTT
>TRBJ2-3|many|-|TRBV7-2
CASSLGYGGPDTQYF
TGTGCCAGCAGCTTAGGATATGGGGGTCCAGATACGCAGTATTTT
>TRBJ1-1|many|-|TRBV4-1
CASSQRTVNTEAFF
TGCGCCAGCAGCCAAAGGACAGTTAACACTGAAGCTTTCTTT
>TRBJ1-5|many|TRBD1|TRBV12-3/TRBV12-4
CASNRDSEYQPQHF
TGTGCCAGCAACAGGGACAGTGAGTATCAGCCCCAGCATTTT
>TRBJ1-1|-|TRBD1|TRBV4-2
CASSQQQGAGTEAFF
TGTGCCAGCAGCCAGCAACAGGGGGCAGGGACTGAAGCTTTCTTT
>TRBJ1-4|few|-|TRBV4-2
CASSQVGRWNEKLFF
TGTGCCAGCAGCCAAGTCGGCAGATGGAATGAAAAACTGTTTTTT
>TRBJ1-6|few|TRBD1|TRBV28
CASSSAFRDRHFSF
TGTGCCAGCAGTTCTGCTTTCCGGGACAGGCACTTCTCGTTT
>TRBJ2-5|few|-|TRBV11-2
CASSPVGQETQYF
TGTGCCAGCAGTCCAGTGGGCCAAGAGACCCAGTACTTC
>TRBJ1-2|-|-|TRBV20-1
CSARGTGAGYGYTF
TGCAGTGCTAGAGGCACTGGGGCCGGCTATGGCTACACCTTC
>TRBJ2-1|-|-|TRBV4-2
CASSPPLNSGRDNEQFF
TGTGCCAGCAGCCCACCACTTAATAGCGGACGTGACAATGAGCAGTTCTTC
>TRBJ2-3|many|TRBD2|TRBV7-2
CASRILAADTQYF
TGTGCCAGCAGAATACTAGCGGCAGATACGCAGTATTTT
>TRBJ2-2|few|-|TRBV20-1
CSARAGKVTGELFF
TGCAGTGCTAGAGCCGGGAAAGTCACCGGGGAGCTGTTTTTT
>TRBJ2-4|-|-|TRBV15
CATSREGLGDIQYF
TGTGCCACCAGCAGAGAAGGCTTGGGGGACATTCAGTACTTC
>TRBJ1-1|-|-|TRBV20-1
CSASYRGANSEAFF
TGCAGTGCTAGTTATCGAGGAGCGAACTCTGAAGCTTTCTTT
>TRBJ2-7|-|TRBD1|TRBV2
CASRASGTGGEQYF
TGTGCCAGCAGGGCCTCCGGGACAGGCGGCGAGCAGTACTTC
>TRBJ2-5|many|TRBD2|TRBV7-2
CASSVAGGLETQYF
TGTGCCAGCAGCGTAGCGGGGGGGTTGGAGACCCAGTACTTC
>TRBJ2-1|-|TRBD1|TRBV29-1
CSHTGQVQNEQFF
TGCAGTCATACCGGACAGGTCCAAAATGAGCAGTTCTTC
>TRBJ2-1|-|-|TRBV18
CASSPGALTGNEQFF
TGTGCCAGCTCACCAGGCGCCCTTACCGGGAATGAGCAGTTCTTC
>TRBJ1-2|few|-|TRBV6-5
CASSYSGGNYGYTF
TGTGCCAGCAGTTACTCGGGGGGAAACTATGGCTACACCTTC